The 13 T cell receptor beta chains below come from one sample, sequenced in a study of beta chain features in type 1 diabetes. Every bit of the isolated RNA underwent reverse transcription, so sequencing read expressed TCRB transcripts. Generated by immunoSEQ multiplex PCR, the TCRdb table keeps only in-frame clones and is missing some. This sample yields 900,000 or so clones, of which about a sixth are seen a single time; around 0.02% belongs to the top ten. The material sequenced was naive CD4+ T cells from blood. The receptors originated from a woman under 30 in good health.

This clone was counted a single time. The chain has TRBV28 and TRBJ2-3; 9 bases fit TRBD2. The germline gives CDR1 MDHEN, CDR2 SYDVKM. V lost 4 bases and J lost 2; bases outside the gene matches: 10. The CDR3 is 17 amino acids. DNA of the CDR3: TGTGCCAGCAGTTACGGTATTACTAGCGGGTCCACAGATACGCAGTATTTT. This codes for CASSYGITSGSTDTQYF.

This clone has just one count. V and J are TRBV6-6 and TRBJ2-1; 9 bases align to TRBD1. Germline assignment: CDR1 MNHNY and CDR2 SVGAGI (reference sequence). Unmatched junction bases numbered 4, after V lost 5 bases and J lost 2 bases. This CDR3 has 15 residues. As DNA, the CDR3 is TGTGCCAGCAGTGACGGGACAGGGACCTACAATGAGCAGTTCTTC. Amino acids: CASSDGTGTYNEQFF.

This clone appeared a few times. V usage is TRBV2 and J usage is TRBJ1-5; 11 bases align to TRBD1. Germline assignment: CDR1 SNHLY and CDR2 FYNNEI. There are 13 residues in the CDR3. The V segment lost 10 bases and the J segment 4 bases; nucleotides outside the gene matches: 3. In DNA, the CDR3 is TGTGCCACCGGGACAGGGGGTAATCAGCCCCAGCATTTT. Protein product: CATGTGGNQPQHF. The full variable domain, completed using reference TRBV2 and TRBJ1-5, is EPEVTQTPSHQVTQMGQEVILRCVPISNHLYFYWYRQILGQKVEFLVSFYNNEISEKSEIFDDQFSVERPDGSNFTLKIRSTKLEDSAMYFCATGTGGNQPQHFGDGTRLSIL.

The chain carries TRBV7-2 and TRBJ2-7, with 12 bases that match TRBD2. Germline trimming cut 5 bases from V and 0 bases from J; bases unmatched to any gene: 11. The V gene's germline CDR1 is SGHTA and CDR2 FQGNSA. There are 18 residues in the CDR3. The CDR3 DNA reads as TGTGCCAGCAGCCCCCACACCAGGACTAGCGGGGCCTCCTACGAGCAGTACTTC. Translating it yields CASSPHTRTSGASYEQYF.

This sequence joins TRBV5-1 and TRBJ2-1; D call uncertain. CDR1 is SGHRS and CDR2 is YFSETQ in the germline V gene. The CDR3 runs 13 residues. V was pared by 1 base and J by 9 bases, with 11 bases between. CDR3 amino acids: CASSLLWGSEQFF. The CDR3 DNA is TGCGCCAGCAGCTTGTTATGGGGTAGTGAGCAGTTCTTC.

The chain combines TRBV4-2 with TRBJ1-2; D uncertain. From germline, CDR1 is LGHNA and CDR2 YNFKEQ. V lost 0 bases and J lost 4, with 9 bases in between. The CDR3 spans 14 residues. The CDR3 sequence is CASSQDPVSYGYTF. In nucleotides, the CDR3 is TGTGCCAGCAGCCAAGATCCAGTGAGCTATGGCTACACCTTC.

There are a few counts of this clone. The J gene is TRBJ1-4, the V gene TRBV5-8; D unresolved. The CDR3 is made up of 11 amino acids. The ends were cut back, 0 bases at V and 8 bases at J, with 2 bases in the middle. Germline V gene lookup returns CDR1 SGHTS and CDR2 YDEGEE. The CDR3 sequence is CASSLVEKLFF. In DNA form, the CDR3 reads TGTGCCAGCAGCTTGGTCGAAAAACTGTTTTTT.

This sequence joins TRBV5-1 and TRBJ2-5; maybe TRBD2 (8 bases). CDR3 size: 16 residues. Trimming pared 4 bases from V and 5 bases from J, leaving 21 bases between. CDR1 is SGHRS, CDR2 YFSETQ, per germline. CDR3 in DNA: TGCGCCAGCAGCAGTACTAGCGGTGCAGGGGGTGAGACCCAGTACTTC. As protein: CASSSTSGAGGETQYF. Full variable domain (remainder filled in from reference TRBV5-1 and TRBJ2-5): KAGVTQTPRYLIKTRGQQVTLSCSPISGHRSVSWYQQTPGQGLQFLFEYFSETQRNKGNFPGRFSGRQFSNSRSEMNVSTLELGDSALYLCASSSTSGAGGETQYFGPGTRLLVL.

The gene calls are TRBV27 and TRBJ2-1, with D possibly matching TRBD2 (6 bases). The germline V and J ends were trimmed by 3 bases and 6 bases, with 15 bases remaining between them. The germline gives CDR1 MNHEY, CDR2 SMNVEV (reference sequence). The CDR3 totals 15 residues. The CDR3 coding sequence is TGTGCCAGCAGTTTGGGACTCTCGCTGGCCAATGAGCAGTTCTTC. As protein: CASSLGLSLANEQFF.

The chain links TRBV19 to TRBJ2-1, with 14 bases fitting TRBD2. The germline gives CDR1 LNHDA, CDR2 SQIVND (reference sequence). With V trimmed by 7 bases and J by 7 bases, 6 bases remained unmatched. The CDR3 runs to 15 residues. This chain's CDR3 is CASTPTSGRGNEQFF. The CDR3 DNA is TGTGCCAGTACCCCGACTAGCGGGAGGGGAAATGAGCAGTTCTTC. Using reference TRBV19 and TRBJ2-1 for the parts outside the CDR3, the full variable domain is DGGITQSPKYLFRKEGQNVTLSCEQNLNHDAMYWYRQDPGQGLRLIYYSQIVNDFQKGDIAEGYSVSREKKESFPLTVTSAQKNPTAFYLCASTPTSGRGNEQFFGPGTRLTVL.

The gene calls are TRBV21-1 and TRBJ2-3; the table assigns TRBD2, which was not confirmed against the DNA. TRBV21-1 is termed a pseudogene. The CDR3 has 17 residues. Here the CDR3 reads CASPAGLAGTCTDTQYF. CDR3 nucleotide sequence: TGTGCCAGCCCAGCGGGACTAGCGGGAACCTGCACAGATACGCAGTATTTT.

The table lists this clone with a few counts. CDR3 in DNA: TGTGCCAGCAGCGTCGGGACACTCTCCCTCTCTGGAAACACCATATATTTT. Encoded protein: CASSVGTLSLSGNTIYF. This chain links TRBV9 with TRBJ1-3, with D possibly being TRBD1 (6 bases). The CDR3 runs 17 residues. Deletions cut 2 bases from V and 0 bases from J, with 15 bases between. Germline CDR1 SGDLS, CDR2 YYNGEE.

V and J are TRBV9 and TRBJ1-3; no firm D call. Per germline, CDR1 SGDLS and CDR2 YYNGEE. The CDR3 runs to 16 residues. Trimming removed 2 bases at V and 0 bases at J, with 12 bases between. The CDR3 sequence: CASSVTHPSSGNTIYF. CDR3 sequence (DNA): TGTGCCAGCAGCGTTACACACCCTTCCTCTGGAAACACCATATATTTT.